This paragraph covers one T cell receptor (beta chain) sequence. Generated by immunoSEQ multiplex PCR, the TCRdb table keeps only in-frame clones and is missing some. The data show 200,000 or so clones, 82% seen once. The germline V and J ends were trimmed by 5 bases and 6 bases, with 14 bases remaining between them. Germline CDR1 is SEHNR and CDR2 is FQNEAQ (reference sequence). There are 14 residues in the CDR3. The sample comes from a study of blood T cell repertoires in COVID-19. Study-level information: In each case, the material was cDNA or gDNA derived from T cells, B-cell-depleted T cells, or PBMCs.

The chain has TRBV7-9 and TRBJ2-1, with D maybe TRBD2 (5 bases). This TCR came from a human donor with acute or convalescent COVID-19. The donor label of this sample is uncertain. The source material was peripheral blood. This CDR3 is CASSPDLRVNEQFF. In DNA, the CDR3 is TGTGCCAGCAGCCCAGACTTGCGGGTCAATGAGCAGTTCTTC.